These 16 T cell receptor beta chains originate from one sample sequenced in a study of blood T cell repertoires in COVID-19. Measured with immunoSEQ multiplex PCR; TCRdb has only the in-frame clones, and not every one. The sample records about 86,000 clones, around 86% being singletons. The specimen sequenced was peripheral blood. The receptor set was obtained from a human donor in a cohort sampled during active COVID-19.

This chain connects TRBV6-5 to TRBJ1-2; 7 bases match TRBD1. The germline V gene encodes CDR1 MNHEY and CDR2 SVGAGI. The CDR3 has 16 amino acids. Losses at the gene ends were 4 bases for V and 7 bases for J; bases not matched to a gene: 15. The CDR3: CASSSRRGGPGAGYTF. CDR3 in DNA: TGTGCCAGCAGTTCCAGACGAGGGGGCCCTGGGGCTGGCTACACCTTC.

V gene TRBV19 combines with J gene TRBJ2-7, with D possibly TRBD1 on 6 matching bases. From germline, CDR1 is LNHDA and CDR2 SQIVND (reference sequence). Between the trimmed V and J ends, which lost 10 bases and 3 bases, there was a span of 28 bases. This CDR3 contains 17 residues. CDR3 bases: TGTGCCACCCGACCAGCCCCGGGACAACGAAACGGCTACGAGCAGTACTTC. Translated: CATRPAPGQRNGYEQYF.

The rearrangement joins TRBV28 to TRBJ1-5, with 10 bases that match TRBD1. CDR3 size: 15 residues. Germline values: CDR1 MDHEN, CDR2 SYDVKM. The junction had 8 bases not matched to a gene; V was cut back by 8 bases and J by 4 bases. CDR3 sequence (DNA): TGTGCCAGCGGTACACAGGGACAGGGGAATCAGCCCCAGCATTTT. This encodes CASGTQGQGNQPQHF.

This chain connects TRBV2 to TRBJ1-6, with TRBD1 matching 9 bases. V lost 6 bases, J lost 4 bases, and 1 base stayed unmatched. The CDR3 is made up of 14 amino acids. Per germline, CDR1 SNHLY and CDR2 FYNNEI. The CDR3 spells CASRGQGYNSPLHF. The CDR3 coding sequence is TGTGCCAGCAGGGGACAGGGATATAATTCACCCCTCCACTTT.

The chain links TRBV18 to TRBJ2-7; 11 nucleotides match TRBD2. V lost 3 bases, J lost 4 bases, and 5 bases stayed unmatched. This CDR3 has 15 residues. Germline values: CDR1 KGHSH, CDR2 LQKENI. The DNA of the CDR3 is TGTGCCAGCTCACCTGGAATAGCGGGAGGGTACGAGCAGTACTTC. It yields the protein CASSPGIAGGYEQYF.

The chain combines TRBV19 with TRBJ1-5, with D unclear. Germline CDR1 and CDR2: LNHDA and SQIVND (reference sequence). V gave up 1 base and J gave up 2 bases, with 6 bases separating them. This CDR3 contains 14 residues. The CDR3 protein is CASSIAGGNQPQHF. The CDR3 region has the DNA TGTGCCAGTAGTATAGCGGGAGGCAATCAGCCCCAGCATTTT.

In DNA, the CDR3 is TGTGCCAGCAGTTGGGACAGGGGTGGGGATGAGCAGTTCTTC. It codes for CASSWDRGGDEQFF. The chain links TRBV28 to TRBJ2-1; TRBD1 aligns across 10 bases. J was trimmed by 8 bases and V by 4 bases; bases with no gene match: 5. The CDR3 is made up of 14 amino acids. Germline V gives CDR1 MDHEN, CDR2 SYDVKM.

This clone was seen only once. The chain uses TRBV2 and TRBJ2-1; 12 bases line up with TRBD2. The germline V gene has CDR1 SNHLY and CDR2 FYNNEI. Unmatched junction bases numbered 9, after V lost 5 bases and J lost 1 base. CDR3 size: 18 residues. The CDR3 protein is CASSSETSGSRSYNEQFF. The CDR3 DNA reads TGTGCCAGCAGTTCCGAGACTAGCGGGAGTCGGTCCTACAATGAGCAGTTCTTC. The full variable domain, rest sourced from reference TRBV2 and TRBJ2-1, is EPEVTQTPSHQVTQMGQEVILRCVPISNHLYFYWYRQILGQKVEFLVSFYNNEISEKSEIFDDQFSVERPDGSNFTLKIRSTKLEDSAMYFCASSSETSGSRSYNEQFFGPGTRLTVL.

The V gene is TRBV5-1, the J gene TRBJ1-2, with unresolved D. The CDR3 extends over 14 amino acids. CDR1 is SGHRS, CDR2 YFSETQ, per germline. V dropped 1 base and J dropped 7 bases, with 14 bases sitting between them. CDR3 DNA: TGCGCCAGCAGCTTGCTGACCCAAGGGAGTGGCTACACCTTC. This codes for CASSLLTQGSGYTF.

This clone was seen a few times. Other DNA sequences within the sample encode an identical CDR3. This sequence joins TRBV11-2 and TRBJ2-3; 9 bases are shared with TRBD2. Germline V gene lookup returns CDR1 SGHAT and CDR2 FQNNGV. CDR3 length: 15 amino acids. V lost 6 bases to trimming and J lost 2 bases; unmatched junction nucleotides: 6. For the CDR3, the DNA is TGTGCCAGCAGTCCTTGGACTAGCGTCACAGATACGCAGTATTTT. Translating gives CASSPWTSVTDTQYF.

This clone appeared a single time. This chain links TRBV27 with TRBJ2-3; 7 positions match TRBD1. The CDR3 runs to 19 residues. V was pared by 3 bases and J by 2 bases, with 17 bases of the junction left unmatched. Germline V gene data show CDR1 as MNHEY and CDR2 as SMNVEV (reference sequence). The CDR3 region is CASSFDSSGTVKITDTQYF. The CDR3 nucleotides are TGTGCCAGCAGTTTCGATTCGTCCGGGACAGTCAAGATCACAGATACGCAGTATTTT.

The V and J genes are TRBV14 and TRBJ2-7, with 8 bases lining up with TRBD1. The germline V gene has CDR1 SGHDN and CDR2 FVKESK. Losses at the gene ends were 6 bases for V and 4 bases for J; bases not matched to a gene: 8. This CDR3 contains 14 residues. Written as DNA, the CDR3 is TGTGCCAGCAGGGAGACAGGGGCTCGGTACGAGCAGTACTTC. It codes for CASRETGARYEQYF.

This chain joins TRBV10-3 and TRBJ2-7, with TRBD2 as a possible D gene (7 bases). The CDR3 has 14 amino acids. Germline-derived CDR1 and CDR2 are ENHRY and SYGVKD. Trimming shortened V by 5 bases and J by 6 bases, and 17 bases separated the two germline ends. The CDR3 sequence is CAISKGGRVGEQYF. DNA of the CDR3: TGTGCCATCAGTAAGGGGGGGCGAGTAGGCGAGCAGTACTTC.

This chain links TRBV5-1 with TRBJ2-1, with D tentatively TRBD1 (5 bases). Looked up from germline, CDR1 is SGHRS and CDR2 is YFSETQ. The ends were cut back, 2 bases at V and 5 bases at J, with 11 bases in the middle. The CDR3 has 14 amino acids. The CDR3 reads CASSFWTTNNEQFF. The CDR3 DNA reads TGCGCCAGCAGCTTTTGGACAACAAACAATGAGCAGTTCTTC.

The V and J genes are TRBV28 and TRBJ2-7; the D gene is possibly TRBD1 (6 bases). The CDR3 runs 12 residues. Per germline, CDR1 MDHEN and CDR2 SYDVKM. The V gene lost 6 bases and the J gene lost 6 bases, with 12 bases spanning the gap. The DNA of the CDR3 is TGTGCCAGCAGACCCACAGGGTCCGAGCAGTACTTC. It yields the protein CASRPTGSEQYF.

This clone showed up just once. The genes are TRBV19 and TRBJ2-7; 7 bases are shared with TRBD2. CDR1 and CDR2 from the germline V gene are LNHDA and SQIVND (reference sequence). The CDR3 totals 14 residues. J gave up 2 bases and V 4 bases, and 5 bases lay outside the gene matches. The CDR3 region has the DNA TGTGCCAGTAGTAGACCGGGACTAACCTACGAGCAGTACTTC. Its translation is CASSRPGLTYEQYF.